This T cell receptor (beta chain) was identified in a study of cytomegalovirus exposure and HLA in healthy donors. Germline CDR1 is SQVTM and CDR2 is ANQGSEA. The V end lost 2 bases, the J end lost 2 bases, and 6 bases lay between the germline ends. The CDR3 spans 12 residues. The PCR ran on 60 Vbeta and 13 Jbeta primers. Method: immunoSEQ multiplex PCR; TCRdb's copy keeps in-frame clones and lacks some. The sample has more than 100,000 clones, and its top ten clones hold more than 3%. Sequenced material: PBMCs. The receptor comes from a man between 18 and 35 years old in good health and CMV-seronegative. The chain carries TRBV29-1 and TRBJ1-1; unclear D gene. The CDR3 DNA reads TGCAGCGTTGAACGGGTTAACACTGAAGCTTTCTTT. The encoded protein is CSVERVNTEAFF.